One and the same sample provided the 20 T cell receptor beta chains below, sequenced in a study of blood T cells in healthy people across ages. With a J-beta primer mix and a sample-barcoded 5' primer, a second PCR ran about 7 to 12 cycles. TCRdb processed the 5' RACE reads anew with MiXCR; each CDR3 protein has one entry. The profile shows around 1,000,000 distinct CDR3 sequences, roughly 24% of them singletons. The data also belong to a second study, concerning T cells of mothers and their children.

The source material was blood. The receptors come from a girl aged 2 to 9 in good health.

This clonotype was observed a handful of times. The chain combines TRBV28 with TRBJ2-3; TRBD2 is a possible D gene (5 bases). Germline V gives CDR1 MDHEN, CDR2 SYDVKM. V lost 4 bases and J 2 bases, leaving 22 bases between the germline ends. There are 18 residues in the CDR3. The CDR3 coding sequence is TGTGCCAGCAGTTACCAAGCGGAGGACGCAGTCCCCACAGATACGCAGTATTTT. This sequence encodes CASSYQAEDAVPTDTQYF. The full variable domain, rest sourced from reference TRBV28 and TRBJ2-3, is DVKVTQSSRYLVKRTGEKVFLECVQDMDHENMFWYRQDPGLGLRLIYFSYDVKMKEKGDIPEGYSVSREKKERFSLILESASTNQTSMYLCASSYQAEDAVPTDTQYFGPGTRLTVL.

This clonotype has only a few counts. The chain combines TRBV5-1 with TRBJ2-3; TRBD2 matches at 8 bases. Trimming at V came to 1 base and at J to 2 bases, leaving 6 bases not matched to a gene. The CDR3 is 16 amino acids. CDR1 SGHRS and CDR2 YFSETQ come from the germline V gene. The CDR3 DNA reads TGCGCCAGCAGCTTGAACAGCGGGAGACCCACAGATACGCAGTATTTT. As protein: CASSLNSGRPTDTQYF.

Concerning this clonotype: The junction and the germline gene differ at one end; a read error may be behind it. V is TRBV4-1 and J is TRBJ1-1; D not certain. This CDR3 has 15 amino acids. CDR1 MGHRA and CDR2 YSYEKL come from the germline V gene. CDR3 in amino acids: CASSPAGLMNTEAFF. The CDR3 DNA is TGTGCCAGCAGCCCGGCCGGACTCATGAACACTGAAGCTTTCTTT.

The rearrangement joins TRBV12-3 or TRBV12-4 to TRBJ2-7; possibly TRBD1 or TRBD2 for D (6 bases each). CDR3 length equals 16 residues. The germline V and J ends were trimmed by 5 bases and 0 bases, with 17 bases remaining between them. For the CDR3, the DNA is TGTGCCAGCAGTCCGTTAGGGGGACTCAGCTCCTACGAGCAGTACTTC. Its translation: CASSPLGGLSSYEQYF.

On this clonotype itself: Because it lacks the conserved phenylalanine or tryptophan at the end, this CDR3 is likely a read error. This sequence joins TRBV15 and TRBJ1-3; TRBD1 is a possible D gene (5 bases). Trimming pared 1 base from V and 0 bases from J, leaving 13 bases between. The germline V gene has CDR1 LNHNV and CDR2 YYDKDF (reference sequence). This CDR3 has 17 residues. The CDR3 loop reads CATSRARGPYSGNTIYL. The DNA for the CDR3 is TGTGCCACCAGCAGAGCTCGGGGCCCTTACTCTGGAAACACCATATATCTT.

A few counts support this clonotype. CDR3 in DNA: TGCAGTGCTAGAGGAGGGACAAAGGAGGTCTATGGCTACACCTTC. It encodes CSARGGTKEVYGYTF. The chain couples TRBV20-1 to TRBJ1-2; the D gene is possibly TRBD1 (6 bases). The CDR3 length is 15 residues. Trimming stripped 1 base from V and 4 bases from J, with 16 bases between. Germline CDR1 is DFQATT and CDR2 is SNEGSKA (reference sequence).

The CDR3 region has the DNA TGTGCCAGCAGCGTAGGGACAGGGCAGAATGAGCAGTTCTTC. Amino acid sequence: CASSVGTGQNEQFF. The rearrangement joins TRBV9 to TRBJ2-5, with 8 bases fitting TRBD1. The DNA end lines up better with TRBJ2-1; the J call may be wrong. The CDR3 runs to 14 residues. Germline V gives CDR1 SGDLS, CDR2 YYNGEE.

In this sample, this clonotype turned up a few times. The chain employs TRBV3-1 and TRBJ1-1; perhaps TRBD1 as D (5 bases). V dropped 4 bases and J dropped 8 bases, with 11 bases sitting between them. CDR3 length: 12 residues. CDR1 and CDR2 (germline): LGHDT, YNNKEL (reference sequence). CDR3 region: CASSRGVKEAFF. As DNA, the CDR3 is TGTGCCAGCAGCCGGGGGGTGAAAGAAGCTTTCTTT.

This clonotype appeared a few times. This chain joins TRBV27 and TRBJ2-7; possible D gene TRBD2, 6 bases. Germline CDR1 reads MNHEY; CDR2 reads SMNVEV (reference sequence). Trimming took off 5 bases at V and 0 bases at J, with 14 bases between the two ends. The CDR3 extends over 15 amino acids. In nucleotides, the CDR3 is TGTGCCAGCAGTCCCTTCTACGGGAGCTCCTACGAGCAGTACTTC. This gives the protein CASSPFYGSSYEQYF.

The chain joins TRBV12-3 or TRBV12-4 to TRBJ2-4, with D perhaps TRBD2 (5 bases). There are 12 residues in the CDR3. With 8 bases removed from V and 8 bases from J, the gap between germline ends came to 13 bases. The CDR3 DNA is TGTGCCAGCGGACTGATAGAAGACATTCAGTACTTC. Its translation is CASGLIEDIQYF.

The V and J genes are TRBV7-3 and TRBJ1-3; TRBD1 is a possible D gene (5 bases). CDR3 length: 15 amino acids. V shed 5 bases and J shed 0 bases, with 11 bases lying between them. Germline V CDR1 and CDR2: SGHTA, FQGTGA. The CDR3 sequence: CASSKGTASGNTIYF. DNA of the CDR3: TGTGCCAGCAGCAAGGGGACGGCCTCTGGAAACACCATATATTTT.

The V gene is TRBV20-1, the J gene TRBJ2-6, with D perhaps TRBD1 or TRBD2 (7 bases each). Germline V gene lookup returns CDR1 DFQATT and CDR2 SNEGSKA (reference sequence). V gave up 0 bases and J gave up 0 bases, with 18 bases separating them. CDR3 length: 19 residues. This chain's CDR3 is CSARDQGGEKTSGANVLTF. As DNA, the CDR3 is TGCAGTGCTAGAGATCAGGGGGGGGAAAAAACCTCTGGGGCCAACGTCCTGACTTTC.

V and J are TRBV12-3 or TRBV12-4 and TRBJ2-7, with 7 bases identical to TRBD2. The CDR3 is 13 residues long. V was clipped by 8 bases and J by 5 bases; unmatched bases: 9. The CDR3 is CASSPGGRNEQYF. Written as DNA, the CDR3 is TGTGCCAGCTCTCCGGGGGGAAGAAACGAGCAGTACTTC.

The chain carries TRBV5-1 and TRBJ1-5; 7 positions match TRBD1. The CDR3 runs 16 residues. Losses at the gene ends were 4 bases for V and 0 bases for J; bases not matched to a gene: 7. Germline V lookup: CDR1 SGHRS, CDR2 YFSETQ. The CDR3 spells CASSPGTDYSNQPQHF. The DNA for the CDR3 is TGCGCCAGCAGCCCAGGGACAGATTATAGCAATCAGCCCCAGCATTTT.

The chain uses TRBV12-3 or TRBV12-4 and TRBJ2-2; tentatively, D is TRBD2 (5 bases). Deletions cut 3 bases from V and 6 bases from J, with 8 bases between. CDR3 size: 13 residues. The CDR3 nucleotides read TGTGCCAGCAGTTTTCACGGGGCCGGGGAGCTGTTTTTT. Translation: CASSFHGAGELFF.

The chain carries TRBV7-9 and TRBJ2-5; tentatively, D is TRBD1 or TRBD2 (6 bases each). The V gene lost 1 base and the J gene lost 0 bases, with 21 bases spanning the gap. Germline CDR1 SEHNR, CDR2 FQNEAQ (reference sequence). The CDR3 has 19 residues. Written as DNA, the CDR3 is TGTGCCAGCAGCTTAGGCAGGCCGGGGGCAGCTTGGTACCAAGAGACCCAGTACTTC. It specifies CASSLGRPGAAWYQETQYF.

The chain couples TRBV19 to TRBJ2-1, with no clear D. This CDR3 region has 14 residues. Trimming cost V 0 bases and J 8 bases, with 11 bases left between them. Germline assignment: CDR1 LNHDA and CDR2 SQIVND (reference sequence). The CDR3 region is CASSIDLSLDEQFF. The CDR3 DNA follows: TGTGCCAGTAGTATAGATCTGAGCTTAGATGAGCAGTTCTTC.

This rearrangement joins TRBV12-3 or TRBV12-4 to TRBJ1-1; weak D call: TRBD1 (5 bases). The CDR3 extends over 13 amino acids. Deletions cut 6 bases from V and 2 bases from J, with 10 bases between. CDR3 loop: CASRIQENTEAFF. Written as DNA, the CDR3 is TGTGCCAGCAGAATACAGGAAAACACTGAAGCTTTCTTT.

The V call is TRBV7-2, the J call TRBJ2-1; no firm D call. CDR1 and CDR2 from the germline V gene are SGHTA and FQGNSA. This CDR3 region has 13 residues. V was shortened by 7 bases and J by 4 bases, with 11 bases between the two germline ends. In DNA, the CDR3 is TGTGCCAGCACCAACTTCGAATACAATGAGCAGTTCTTC. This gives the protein CASTNFEYNEQFF. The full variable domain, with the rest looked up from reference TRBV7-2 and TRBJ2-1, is GAGVSQSPSNKVTEKGKDVELRCDPISGHTALYWYRQSLGQGLEFLIYFQGNSAPDKSGLPSDRFSAERTGGSVSTLTIQRTQQEDSAVYLCASTNFEYNEQFFGPGTRLTVL.

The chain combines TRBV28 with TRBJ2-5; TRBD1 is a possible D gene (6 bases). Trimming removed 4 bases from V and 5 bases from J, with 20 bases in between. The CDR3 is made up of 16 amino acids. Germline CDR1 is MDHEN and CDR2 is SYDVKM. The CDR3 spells CASSSTSLQGRETQYF. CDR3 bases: TGTGCCAGCAGTTCTACTTCCCTACAGGGTCGGGAGACCCAGTACTTC.